Listed below are T cell receptor beta chains from one sample, sequenced in a study of blood T cell repertoires in COVID-19. Profiled with immunoSEQ multiplex PCR; TCRdb holds only in-frame clones, not every one. The sample lists roughly 250,000 clones; 88% were seen once. Sequenced input: peripheral blood. The receptors come from a woman aged 30 to 39 with acute or convalescent COVID-19. The CDR3 runs from the conserved cysteine through the conserved F or W. A D gene is named only where the DNA matches it firmly. Clone size, where shown, is once, few, many, or a class for clones that have expanded.

>TRBV6-2/TRBV6-3|.|TRBJ1-1|.
TGTGCCAGCAGTTACTCTCCGGGGATCGGAGGGACTGAAGCTTTCTTT
CASSYSPGIGGTEAFF
>TRBV6-6|.|TRBJ2-7|TRBD2
TGTGCCAGCAGTTACACCAGGACTAGCGGGGCCTACGAGCAGTACTTC
CASSYTRTSGAYEQYF
>TRBV25-1|.|TRBJ1-2|.
TGTGCCAGCAGCCCCGACAGAATCCATGGCTACACCTTC
CASSPDRIHGYTF
>TRBV7-2|.|TRBJ2-7|.
TGTGCCAGCAGCTTAGGAGGGCCTGAACTGTACGAGCAGTACTTC
CASSLGGPELYEQYF
>TRBV27|.|TRBJ2-1|.
TGTGCCAGCACGCTTTTTGCAGGGGCGTACAATGAGCAGTTCTTC
CASTLFAGAYNEQFF
>TRBV6-2/TRBV6-3|.|TRBJ2-2|TRBD2
TGTGCCAGCAGTCTTCTTCTAGCGGGAGGTTCCACCGGGGAGCTGTTTTTT
CASSLLLAGGSTGELFF
>TRBV27|.|TRBJ1-5|.
TGTGCCAGCAGTTTACAGGGAACTCCCAATCAGCCCCAGCATTTT
CASSLQGTPNQPQHF
>TRBV9|.|TRBJ2-7|.
TGTGCCAGCAGCGTAGGTATTGAGGCTCACTACGAGCAGTACTTC
CASSVGIEAHYEQYF
>TRBV7-7|.|TRBJ2-7|TRBD1
TGTGCTAGCAGCCCTCAACAGGGGGCCGAGCAGTACTTC
CASSPQQGAEQYF
>TRBV30|.|TRBJ1-5|TRBD1
TGTGCCTGGAGTGATCAGGGGGGTCAGCCCCAGCATTTT
CAWSDQGGQPQHF
>TRBV19|.|TRBJ2-1|TRBD2
TGTGCCAGTAGTATACCCACTAGCGGAACTAAGCAGTTCTTC
CASSIPTSGTKQFF
>TRBV7-2|.|TRBJ2-5|.
TGTGCCAGCAGCTTAGTGTTGCGGACACAAGAGACCCAGTACTTC
CASSLVLRTQETQYF
>TRBV5-8|.|TRBJ2-1|.
TGTGCCAGCAGCTTGTTAACAGAGTACAATGAGCAGTTCTTC
CASSLLTEYNEQFF
>TRBV6-2/TRBV6-3|once|TRBJ1-5|.
TGTGCCAGCAGTTACTATCGGAGGACAGCTAGCAATCAGCCCCAGCATTTT
CASSYYRRTASNQPQHF
>TRBV5-1|.|TRBJ2-3|.
TGCGCCAGCAGCCTGCTAAGAAACACAGATACGCAGTATTTT
CASSLLRNTDTQYF
>TRBV6-6|.|TRBJ1-1|.
TGTGCCAGCAGATCTCTGAACACTGAAGCTTTCTTT
CASRSLNTEAFF
>TRBV5-4|.|TRBJ2-7|TRBD2
TGTGCCAGCAGCAGGGGACTAGCGGGAGGGCCCTACGAGCAGTACTTC
CASSRGLAGGPYEQYF
>TRBV12-3/TRBV12-4|.|TRBJ2-3|TRBD1
TGTGCCAGCAGTCCCGGGACAGCACACTCGCAGTATTTT
CASSPGTAHSQYF
>TRBV4-1|.|TRBJ1-1|TRBD1
TGCGCCAGCAGCCGTTGGGACAGGGAAGTGACTGAAGCTTTCTTT
CASSRWDREVTEAFF
>TRBV12-5|.|TRBJ2-2|.
TGTGCTAGTGGTTTGGTAATAACCGGGGAGCTGTTTTTT
CASGLVITGELFF
>TRBV19|.|TRBJ1-5|TRBD1
TGTGCCACCAGGGACAGGGGAAGCAATCAGCCCCAGCATTTT
CATRDRGSNQPQHF
>TRBV11-3|few|TRBJ2-5|TRBD2
TGTGCCAGCAGCCCGGGACTAGCGGTCCAAGAGACCCAGTACTTC
CASSPGLAVQETQYF
>TRBV24-1|.|TRBJ1-4|TRBD1
TGTGCCACCGACCTGGGACAGGGGGTGACTAATGAAAAACTGTTTTTT
CATDLGQGVTNEKLFF
>TRBV25-1|.|TRBJ1-5|TRBD1
TGTGCCAGCAGTGCCGGGACAGGGCTTAGCAATCAGCCCCAGCATTTT
CASSAGTGLSNQPQHF
>TRBV27|.|TRBJ2-7|TRBD1
TGTGCCAGCGAAGACAGGGGGCACGAGCAGTACTTC
CASEDRGHEQYF
>TRBV6-1|.|TRBJ2-7|.
TGTGCCAGCACCGTGGGTTTAGCGCGAACCTACGAGCAGTACTTC
CASTVGLARTYEQYF
>TRBV6-2/TRBV6-3|once|TRBJ2-1|.
TGTGCCAGCAGTTACGGCGGGAACTCCTACAATGAGCAGTTCTTC
CASSYGGNSYNEQFF
>TRBV24-1|.|TRBJ1-2|TRBD1
TGTGCCACGCGCGGACAGGGGGAGAGGGGCTATGGCTACACCTTC
CATRGQGERGYGYTF
>TRBV30|.|TRBJ1-1|TRBD1
TGTGCCTCTCTCCCGAACAGGGGGCGTTTTGCTGAAGCTTTCTTT
CASLPNRGRFAEAFF
>TRBV15|.|TRBJ1-3|.
TGTGCCACCAGCACCAGACGGAGGGACACCATATATTTT
CATSTRRRDTIYF
>TRBV23-1|.|TRBJ2-7|TRBD2
TGCGCCAGCAGTCAATCGGGGGTAGCGGGGTTCTACGAGCAGTACTTC
CASSQSGVAGFYEQYF
>TRBV24-1|.|TRBJ1-4|.
TGTGCCACCAGTGCCGAGTCCGGACGGGGAAATGAAAAACTGTTTTTT
CATSAESGRGNEKLFF
>TRBV3-1/TRBV3-2|few|TRBJ1-3|.
TGTGCCAGCAGCCACAGGGGATCAGCTGGAAACACCATATATTTT
CASSHRGSAGNTIYF
>TRBV10-3|.|TRBJ2-2|TRBD2
TGTGCCATCAGTGGGTTAGCGGGAGTAGGTACCGGGGAGCTGTTTTTT
CAISGLAGVGTGELFF
>TRBV19|once|TRBJ1-1|.
TGTGCCAGTAGTATGACATTAGACACTGAAGCTTTCTTT
CASSMTLDTEAFF
>TRBV7-9|.|TRBJ1-4|.
TGTGCCATCCCCGCGCCCGATGAAAAACTGTTTTTT
CAIPAPDEKLFF
>TRBV29-1|.|TRBJ2-5|.
TGCAGCGTTGTGCCTTTAGGGGCCCAAGAGACCCAGTACTTC
CSVVPLGAQETQYF
>TRBV3-1/TRBV3-2|.|TRBJ1-1|.
TGTGCCAGCAGCCAAGAGGAGGGTAAGGCTTTCTTT
CASSQEEGKAFF
>TRBV6-1|.|TRBJ1-5|.
TGTGCCAGCAGTGAAGCGGTCGGTCGGAGCAATCAGCCCCAGCATTTT
CASSEAVGRSNQPQHF
>TRBV19|once|TRBJ1-6|.
TGTACCAGTAGTCCAGGACAAACCTATAATTCACCCCTCCACTTT
CTSSPGQTYNSPLHF
>TRBV15|.|TRBJ1-1|TRBD1
TGTGCCACCAGCAGAGCAAGACAGGGGAACACTGAAGCTTTCTTT
CATSRARQGNTEAFF
>TRBV21-1|many|TRBJ1-1|.
TGTGCCAGCAGCAAAAGGACAGTCCCGAAATTGAACACTGAAGCTTTCTTT
CASSKRTVPKLNTEAFF
>TRBV7-6|.|TRBJ2-2|TRBD2
TGTGCCAGTAATCCCCTAGCGGGAGCGAACACCGGGGAGCTGTTTTTT
CASNPLAGANTGELFF
>TRBV21-1|.|TRBJ2-5|.
TGTGCCAGCAGCAATTTGCGGGGGACGTTCGAGACCCAGTACTTC
CASSNLRGTFETQYF
>TRBV5-1|few|TRBJ2-7|.
TGCGCCAGCAGCTGGACTACAGGAAACTACGAGCAGTACTTC
CASSWTTGNYEQYF
>TRBV5-5|.|TRBJ2-7|.
TGTGCCAGCAGCTTGTTTACCCAGGGGCCCTACGAGCAGTACTTC
CASSLFTQGPYEQYF
>TRBV9|.|TRBJ2-2|.
TGTGCCAGCAGCTCACGACAGGTGGGGACCGGGGAGCTGTTTTTT
CASSSRQVGTGELFF
>TRBV3-1/TRBV3-2|.|TRBJ2-7|.
TGTGCCAGCAGCCAAGTCAGTCCCTTGGAGCAGTACTTC
CASSQVSPLEQYF